A single sample is the source of the 30 T cell receptor beta chains below, sequenced in a study of graft-versus-host responses after intestinal transplantation. These receptors lack a known antigen. Clones were sequenced by immunoSEQ multiplex PCR, and TCRdb holds only the in-frame ones, with some missing. Here the sample spans about 88,000 clones, around 93% being singletons. The sequences come from unstimulated CD4+ T cells sorted from spleen or lymph node cells, collected before transplant. These TCRs come from a human donor who was the organ donor for an intestinal transplant.

This clone occurred once. This chain uses TRBV18 with TRBJ1-3; D is unresolved. The CDR3 consists of 13 residues. Between the trimmed V and J ends, which lost 7 bases and 0 bases, there was a span of 7 bases. Germline V gives CDR1 KGHSH, CDR2 LQKENI. CDR3 sequence reads: CASYTDSGNTIYF. The CDR3 DNA follows: TGTGCCAGCTATACTGACTCTGGAAACACCATATATTTT. The variable domain in full, with the rest retrieved from reference TRBV18 and TRBJ1-3, is NAGVMQNPRHLVRRRGQEARLRCSPMKGHSHVYWYRQLPEEGLKFMVYLQKENIIDESGMPKERFSAEFPKEGPSILRIQQVVRGDSAAYFCASYTDSGNTIYFGEGSWLTVV.

The J gene is TRBJ1-3, the V gene TRBV10-3; maybe TRBD1 (6 bases). The CDR3 extends over 13 amino acids. V shed 10 bases and J shed 4 bases, with 14 bases lying between them. Germline-derived CDR1 and CDR2 are ENHRY and SYGVKD. CDR3 in DNA: TGTGCCACCTACCAGGGGAGCGGAAACACCATATATTTT. This codes for CATYQGSGNTIYF.

The chain uses TRBV5-4 and TRBJ1-2; TRBD1 is a possible D gene (6 bases). The V end lost 2 bases, the J end lost 6 bases, and 11 bases lay between the germline ends. The CDR3 sequence is 13 residues long. The germline V gene has CDR1 SGHNT and CDR2 YYREEE (reference sequence). The CDR3 reads CASSFLQGNGYTF. DNA for the CDR3: TGTGCCAGCAGCTTTTTGCAGGGGAATGGCTACACCTTC.

This clone was observed a handful of times. The V gene is TRBV6-5, the J gene TRBJ1-3, with D maybe TRBD1 (5 bases). This CDR3 spans 16 amino acids. Germline V CDR1 and CDR2: MNHEY, SVGAGI. Trimming removed 1 base from V and 2 bases from J, with 12 bases in between. CDR3: CASSYFPPGPGNTIYF. The CDR3 DNA sequence: TGTGCCAGCAGTTACTTTCCCCCAGGGCCTGGAAACACCATATATTTT.

A remark on this clone: Since the CDR3 does not end with the conserved phenylalanine or tryptophan, this likely comes from a read error. No DNA is shown, since the ends of the CDR3 on it are uncertain; the CDR3 is the one TCRdb lists. The J gene is TRBJ2-2, the V gene TRBV19; the D call of TRBD1 is as the table states it, not checked on the DNA. Germline V gene sequence: CDR1 LNHDA, CDR2 SQIVND (reference sequence). The CDR3 is made up of 10 amino acids, end residues included. CDR3 sequence: CASSPDRGRC.

The chain combines TRBV6-1 with TRBJ2-7, with 10 bases lining up with TRBD1. The junction had 4 bases not matched to a gene; V was cut back by 0 bases and J by 2 bases. CDR1 and CDR2 (germline): MNHNS, SASEGT. The CDR3 extends over 16 amino acids. CDR3 amino acids: CASSEAGTGAPYEQYF. Written as DNA, the CDR3 is TGTGCCAGCAGTGAAGCGGGGACAGGGGCCCCCTACGAGCAGTACTTC.

This chain connects TRBV7-8 to TRBJ1-6; tentatively, D is TRBD1 (5 bases). V was shortened by 2 bases and J by 10 bases, with 15 bases between the two germline ends. CDR1 is SGHVS, CDR2 FQNEAQ, per germline. The CDR3 has 15 residues. The CDR3 is CASSLLGRANSPLHF. CDR3 DNA: TGTGCCAGCAGCTTATTGGGCAGGGCAAACTCACCCCTCCACTTT.

The gene calls are TRBV6-1 and TRBJ1-3; the match to TRBD1 covers 8 bases. The germline V gene has CDR1 MNHNS and CDR2 SASEGT. This CDR3 is 16 amino acids long. The trim removed 4 bases at V and 3 bases at J, leaving 8 bases unmatched. This chain's CDR3 is CASSASSGGGGNTIYF. The CDR3 DNA reads as TGTGCCAGCAGTGCCTCCTCAGGGGGCGGTGGAAACACCATATATTTT.

The chain joins TRBV6-5 to TRBJ2-7; no clear D. The CDR3 sequence is 12 residues long. Germline V gene sequence: CDR1 MNHEY, CDR2 SVGAGI. V was cut by 6 bases and J by 4 bases, with 10 bases left in between. This CDR3 reads CASSDAGYEQYF. For the CDR3, the DNA is TGTGCCAGCAGCGACGCAGGATACGAGCAGTACTTC.

The chain joins TRBV30 to TRBJ2-2; TRBD2 matches 11 bases. The germline V gene has CDR1 GTSNPN and CDR2 SVGIG (reference sequence). There are 18 residues in the CDR3. The trim removed 1 base at V and 0 bases at J, leaving 7 bases unmatched. Here the CDR3 DNA reads TGTGCCTGGAGTGCCCTGGGACTAGCGGTCGCGAACACCGGGGAGCTGTTTTTT. It translates to CAWSALGLAVANTGELFF. Full variable domain (outside the CDR3, taken from reference TRBV30 and TRBJ2-2): SQTIHQWPATLVQPVGSPLSLECTVEGTSNPNLYWYRQAAGRGLQLLFYSVGIGQISSEVPQNLSASRPQDRQFILSSKKLLLSDSGFYLCAWSALGLAVANTGELFFGEGSRLTVL.

This chain connects TRBV7-3 to TRBJ2-2, with D perhaps TRBD1 (5 bases). Per germline, CDR1 SGHTA and CDR2 FQGTGA. The ends were cut back, 6 bases at V and 0 bases at J, with 11 bases in the middle. The CDR3 totals 15 residues. CDR3 coding DNA: TGTGCCAGCAGTTCAGGGAATACGAACACCGGGGAGCTGTTTTTT. Its translation is CASSSGNTNTGELFF.

The V call is TRBV7-2, the J call TRBJ2-7; TRBD2 agrees at 11 bases. Trimming at V came to 5 bases and at J to 7 bases, leaving 13 bases not matched to a gene. Germline V gives CDR1 SGHTA, CDR2 FQGNSA. CDR3 length: 16 residues. CDR3 sequence reads: CASSADASGGWWEQYF. The CDR3 DNA sequence: TGTGCCAGCAGCGCCGATGCTAGCGGGGGGTGGTGGGAGCAGTACTTC. The whole variable domain, remainder taken from reference TRBV7-2 and TRBJ2-7, is GAGVSQSPSNKVTEKGKDVELRCDPISGHTALYWYRQSLGQGLEFLIYFQGNSAPDKSGLPSDRFSAERTGGSVSTLTIQRTQQEDSAVYLCASSADASGGWWEQYFGPGTRLTVT.

This clone has more than one count but fewer than ten. The gene calls are TRBV30 and TRBJ1-1; D is perhaps TRBD1 (5 bases). V was cut by 3 bases and J by 4 bases, with 9 bases left in between. Germline V gene sequence: CDR1 GTSNPN, CDR2 SVGIG (reference sequence). There are 12 residues in the CDR3. CDR3: CAWRGLGTEAFF. The CDR3 DNA sequence: TGTGCCTGGAGGGGGCTGGGCACTGAAGCTTTCTTT.

V usage is TRBV5-1 and J usage is TRBJ1-4; possible D gene TRBD1, 6 bases. Deletions cut 4 bases from V and 3 bases from J, with 13 bases between. Germline values: CDR1 SGHRS, CDR2 YFSETQ. CDR3 size: 15 residues. In DNA form, the CDR3 reads TGCGCCAGCAGCCCGATACAGGGCCCTAATGAAAAACTGTTTTTT. Translation gives CASSPIQGPNEKLFF.

V and J are TRBV5-1 and TRBJ1-1; D is undetermined. Per germline, CDR1 SGHRS and CDR2 YFSETQ. The CDR3 is 12 residues long. V was shortened by 2 bases and J by 7 bases, with 9 bases between the two germline ends. Written as DNA, the CDR3 is TGCGCCAGCAGCTTTCCGGGATTTGAAGCTTTCTTT. This encodes CASSFPGFEAFF.

This clone was recorded once. The V gene is TRBV2, the J gene TRBJ1-6; D perhaps matches TRBD1 (6 bases). Germline lookup yields CDR1 SNHLY and CDR2 FYNNEI. The length of the CDR3 is 15 residues. V gave up 1 base and J gave up 6 bases, with 10 bases separating them. The CDR3 DNA is TGTGCCAGCAGTGAAGGTCAGGGGCGTAATTCACCCCTCCACTTT. Its translation: CASSEGQGRNSPLHF.

For this clone: This same CDR3 is encoded by further DNA sequences in the sample. V usage is TRBV7-5 and J usage is TRBJ2-3; no check of the table's D call, TRBD2, against the DNA was made. TRBV7-5 is assigned pseudogene status. The length of the CDR3 is 17 residues. CDR3 in amino acids: CARSKSSGTSSTDTQYF. CDR3 DNA sequence: TGTGCCAGAAGTAAATCGAGCGGGACTTCAAGCACGGATACGCAGTATTTT.

CDR3 loop: CASTLGGQGRGGYTF. CDR3 DNA: TGTGCCAGCACCCTAGGGGGACAAGGTCGCGGCGGCTACACCTTC. The rearrangement links TRBV5-4 to TRBJ1-2; D may be TRBD1 (6 bases). The CDR3 contains 15 residues. The germline CDR1 and CDR2 sequences are SGHNT and YYREEE (reference sequence). V was cut by 6 bases and J by 8 bases, with 23 bases left in between.

V gene TRBV27 combines with J gene TRBJ2-7; D call uncertain. Per the germline V gene, CDR1 is MNHEY and CDR2 is SMNVEV (reference sequence). The CDR3 spans 13 residues. The V and J ends lost 3 bases and 0 bases respectively, with 6 bases between them. This chain's CDR3 is CASSFRLSYEQYF. The CDR3 DNA reads TGTGCCAGCAGTTTCAGGCTCTCCTACGAGCAGTACTTC.

The V and J genes are TRBV5-1 and TRBJ1-2; weak D call: TRBD1 (6 bases). Trimming removed 4 bases from V and 4 bases from J, with 17 bases in between. This CDR3 is 15 amino acids long. Looked up from germline, CDR1 is SGHRS and CDR2 is YFSETQ. The CDR3, as DNA: TGCGCCAGCAGCGTACAGGGCCCTTCTACCTATGGCTACACCTTC. It translates to CASSVQGPSTYGYTF.

The chain joins TRBV28 to TRBJ2-3; TRBD2 matches 10 bases. The germline V gene encodes CDR1 MDHEN and CDR2 SYDVKM. The CDR3 has 16 residues. Trimming at V came to 2 bases and at J to 1 base, leaving 3 bases not matched to a gene. For the CDR3, the DNA is TGTGCCAGCAGTTTACGAGCGGGAGGGCGCACAGATACGCAGTATTTT. This codes for CASSLRAGGRTDTQYF. Together with reference TRBV28 and TRBJ2-3, the CDR3 gives the full variable domain: DVKVTQSSRYLVKRTGEKVFLECVQDMDHENMFWYRQDPGLGLRLIYFSYDVKMKEKGDIPEGYSVSREKKERFSLILESASTNQTSMYLCASSLRAGGRTDTQYFGPGTRLTVL.

The V gene is TRBV4-1, the J gene TRBJ2-1; the match to TRBD2 covers 9 bases. This CDR3 is built from 17 residues. V gave up 4 bases and J gave up 3 bases; unmatched junction bases: 10. Looked up from germline, CDR1 is MGHRA and CDR2 is YSYEKL. DNA of the CDR3: TGCGCCAGCAGCCGACCCGAGCGGGAGGTCAGCTACAATGAGCAGTTCTTC. Protein sequence: CASSRPEREVSYNEQFF.

The chain has TRBV4-2 and TRBJ2-7, with TRBD2 matching 7 bases. V shed 0 bases and J 7 bases; nucleotides not matched to a gene: 12. The CDR3 consists of 16 residues. Germline V gives CDR1 LGHNA, CDR2 YNFKEQ. CDR3 loop: CASSQDHGTTSREQYF. The CDR3 DNA follows: TGTGCCAGCAGCCAAGATCATGGGACTACCTCAAGGGAGCAGTACTTC.

The rearrangement links TRBV18 to TRBJ1-2; D call uncertain. CDR1 is KGHSH and CDR2 is LQKENI in the germline V gene. The CDR3 is 14 amino acids. The V and J ends lost 1 base and 3 bases respectively, with 9 bases between them. CDR3 protein: CASSPQRVDYGYTF. The CDR3 DNA sequence: TGTGCCAGCTCACCACAGCGGGTAGACTATGGCTACACCTTC.

This clone has more than one count but fewer than ten. V gene TRBV10-1 combines with J gene TRBJ2-7; the match to TRBD2 covers 9 bases. CDR1 is WNHNN and CDR2 is SYGVQD in the germline V gene (reference sequence). The CDR3 is 15 amino acids. Trimming removed 2 bases from V and 3 bases from J; junction bases left unmatched: 5. The CDR3: CASSETGTSLYEQYF. CDR3 DNA: TGCGCCAGCAGTGAGACCGGGACTAGCCTCTACGAGCAGTACTTC.

This chain uses TRBV10-1 with TRBJ1-1, with D maybe TRBD1 (6 bases). Germline V gene lookup returns CDR1 WNHNN and CDR2 SYGVQD (reference sequence). The CDR3 is made up of 13 amino acids. Trimming cost V 6 bases and J 1 base, with 9 bases left between them. The CDR3 nucleotides are TGCGCCAGCAGCAGGGGTCCGAACACTGAAGCTTTCTTT. Protein: CASSRGPNTEAFF.

The CDR3 sequence is CASTPTLYYNEQFF. The CDR3 bases are TGCGCCAGCACCCCTACCCTCTACTACAATGAGCAGTTCTTC. V usage is TRBV5-1 and J usage is TRBJ2-1; D remains unclear. CDR1 is SGHRS and CDR2 is YFSETQ in the germline V gene. Trimming cost V 6 bases and J 3 bases, with 13 bases left between them. The CDR3 has 14 amino acids.

This clone appeared a single time. The chain employs TRBV10-3 and TRBJ1-2; D is undetermined. Trimming cost V 4 bases and J 0 bases, with 15 bases left between them. There are 16 residues in the CDR3. Germline loops: CDR1 ENHRY, CDR2 SYGVKD. CDR3 sequence (DNA): TGTGCCATCAGTGGACTGGAACCGGGAGCTAACTATGGCTACACCTTC. It yields the protein CAISGLEPGANYGYTF.

The chain employs TRBV10-1 and TRBJ1-1; TRBD1 matches 7 bases. The ends lost 3 bases at V and 5 bases at J; junction bases unmatched: 9. In germline, CDR1 is WNHNN, CDR2 SYGVQD (reference sequence). The CDR3 covers 15 residues. The CDR3 sequence: CASSDIVGGTTEAFF. The DNA for the CDR3 is TGCGCCAGCAGTGATATTGTAGGGGGCACGACTGAAGCTTTCTTT.

This chain connects TRBV10-3 to TRBJ1-4, with 8 bases aligning to TRBD1. The CDR3 is 14 residues long. Germline loops: CDR1 ENHRY, CDR2 SYGVKD. V gave up 9 bases and J gave up 7 bases; unmatched junction bases: 10. For the CDR3, the DNA is TGTGCCATATCTTCCGCAGGGGGCGGTGAAAAACTGTTTTTT. Protein product: CAISSAGGGEKLFF.